A selection of T cell receptor beta chains follows, all from one sample in a study of blood T cell repertoires in COVID-19. Some clones are missing from TCRdb's copy, which holds only in-frame ones; the method was immunoSEQ multiplex PCR. The repertoire includes a few hundred thousand clones, about 89% of them detected once, and approximately 7.8% sits in the top ten. Sequenced input: peripheral blood. The receptors here all came from a woman aged 45-65 years who had recovered from COVID-19. Both conserved end residues are part of each CDR3. The order of the fields is V gene, clone size, D gene, J gene, CDR3 protein, CDR3 DNA. The D gene is left open where the match is weak. Part of the rows lack a size; the others show once, few, many or a class for expanded clones.

>TRBV29-1|-|-|TRBJ1-4
CSAGGLGVGEKLFF
TGCAGCGCCGGAGGGTTAGGGGTAGGCGAAAAACTGTTTTTT
>TRBV28|-|-|TRBJ2-5
CASSFRGPRETQYF
TGTGCCAGCAGTTTCAGGGGTCCTCGGGAGACCCAGTACTTC
>TRBV6-5|-|-|TRBJ2-7
CASSRGGESYEQYF
TGTGCCAGCAGTCGGGGCGGGGAATCCTACGAGCAGTACTTC
>TRBV7-2|once|-|TRBJ2-3
CASSPWSRDTQYF
TGTGCCAGCAGCCCCTGGTCACGGGATACGCAGTATTTT
>TRBV9|-|-|TRBJ1-6
CASSPGVRPLHF
TGTGCCAGCAGCCCGGGGGTCCGACCCCTCCACTTT
>TRBV23-1|many|-|TRBJ2-7
CASSQPPGQPHVRYEQYF
TGCGCCAGCAGTCAACCCCCAGGACAGCCCCACGTGCGTTACGAGCAGTACTTC
>TRBV19|-|-|TRBJ2-5
CASSTAGLRETQYF
TGTGCCAGTAGCACGGCAGGGTTGCGGGAGACCCAGTACTTC
>TRBV5-1|once|-|TRBJ2-3
CASSGGQPTDTQYF
TGCGCCAGCAGCGGAGGACAGCCCACAGATACGCAGTATTTT
>TRBV7-2|-|TRBD1|TRBJ1-3
CASSLRGRGLGNTIYF
TGTGCCAGCAGCTTACGGGGCAGGGGGCTTGGAAACACCATATATTTT
>TRBV10-3|once|TRBD2|TRBJ2-3
CAISEGVWTSGTTDTQYF
TGTGCCATCAGTGAGGGGGTTTGGACTAGCGGGACGACAGATACGCAGTATTTT
>TRBV6-1|once|-|TRBJ2-3
CASSGRQGGGADTQYF
TGTGCCAGCAGTGGTCGACAGGGAGGAGGGGCAGATACGCAGTATTTT
>TRBV3-1/TRBV3-2|-|TRBD2|TRBJ2-7
CASSQGSQRGVPWF
TGTGCCAGCAGCCAAGGCTCTCAGCGGGGGGTCCCTTGGTTC
>TRBV18|-|TRBD1|TRBJ1-4
CASSTIQETGTGKNEKLFF
TGTGCCAGCTCGACGATTCAGGAGACCGGGACAGGTAAGAATGAAAAACTGTTTTTT
>TRBV20-1|-|TRBD2|TRBJ2-7
CSASVGGTSSYEQYF
TGCAGTGCTAGTGTGGGGGGGACCAGCTCCTACGAGCAGTACTTC
>TRBV28|-|TRBD2|TRBJ2-7
CATHGQAGVVQYSYEQYF
TGTGCCACCCACGGCCAAGCGGGAGTCGTCCAATACTCCTACGAGCAGTACTTC
>TRBV19|-|-|TRBJ2-1
CASSIVAGHNEQFF
TGTGCCAGTAGTATAGTCGCGGGGCACAATGAGCAGTTCTTC
>TRBV5-5|-|TRBD1|TRBJ1-5
CASSLNRGGNQPQHF
TGTGCCAGCAGCTTGAACAGGGGTGGCAATCAGCCCCAGCATTTT
>TRBV7-9|-|TRBD2|TRBJ2-1
CASSLGTSGTLGNEQFF
TGTGCCAGCAGCTTAGGGACTAGCGGGACTTTAGGGAATGAGCAGTTCTTC
>TRBV7-8|-|-|TRBJ1-4
CASSLRRGARGEKLFF
TGTGCCAGCAGCTTACGACGGGGGGCGAGGGGTGAAAAACTGTTTTTT
>TRBV7-8|-|-|TRBJ2-1
CASSFDYKGLYNEQFF
TGTGCCAGCAGCTTTGACTACAAGGGACTCTACAATGAGCAGTTCTTC
>TRBV2|-|-|TRBJ1-2
CASSEQYLNGYTF
TGTGCCAGCAGTGAGCAGTACCTCAATGGCTACACCTTC
>TRBV5-4|-|TRBD1|TRBJ1-2
CASSGDSHYGYTF
TGTGCCAGCAGCGGGGACAGCCACTATGGCTACACCTTC
>TRBV7-2|-|-|TRBJ1-1
CASSLVLGTEAFF
TGTGCCAGCAGCTTAGTCCTCGGCACTGAAGCTTTCTTT
>TRBV9|-|TRBD2|TRBJ2-3
CASSVEVAGGTGDTQYF
TGTGCCAGCAGCGTAGAGGTAGCGGGGGGGACAGGGGATACGCAGTATTTT
>TRBV6-5|-|-|TRBJ1-3
CASRSGGSGNTIYF
TGTGCCAGCAGGAGCGGGGGCTCTGGAAACACCATATATTTT
>TRBV27|-|TRBD1|TRBJ1-1
CASSLDRVGNTEAFF
TGTGCCAGCAGTCTAGACAGGGTTGGGAACACTGAAGCTTTCTTT